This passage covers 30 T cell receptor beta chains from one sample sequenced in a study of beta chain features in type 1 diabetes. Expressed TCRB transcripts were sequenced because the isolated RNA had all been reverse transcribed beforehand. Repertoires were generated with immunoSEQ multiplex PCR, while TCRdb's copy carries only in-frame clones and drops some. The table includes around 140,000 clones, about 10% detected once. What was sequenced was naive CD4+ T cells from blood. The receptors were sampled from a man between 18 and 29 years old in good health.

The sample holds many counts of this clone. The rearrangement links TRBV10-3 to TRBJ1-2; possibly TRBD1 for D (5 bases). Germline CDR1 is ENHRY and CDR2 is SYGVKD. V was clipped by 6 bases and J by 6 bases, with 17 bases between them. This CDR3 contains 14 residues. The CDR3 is CAIRGISGGDGYTF. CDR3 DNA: TGTGCCATCAGAGGGATCTCGGGGGGTGATGGCTACACCTTC.

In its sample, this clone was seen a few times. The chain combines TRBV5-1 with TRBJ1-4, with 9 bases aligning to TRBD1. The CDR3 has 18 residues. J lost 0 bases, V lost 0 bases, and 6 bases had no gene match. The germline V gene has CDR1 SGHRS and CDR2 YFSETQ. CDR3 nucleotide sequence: TGCGCCAGCAGCTTGGGGGACAGGGCCGATGCAACTAATGAAAAACTGTTTTTT. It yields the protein CASSLGDRADATNEKLFF. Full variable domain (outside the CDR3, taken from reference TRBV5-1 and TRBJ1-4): KAGVTQTPRYLIKTRGQQVTLSCSPISGHRSVSWYQQTPGQGLQFLFEYFSETQRNKGNFPGRFSGRQFSNSRSEMNVSTLELGDSALYLCASSLGDRADATNEKLFFGSGTQLSVL.

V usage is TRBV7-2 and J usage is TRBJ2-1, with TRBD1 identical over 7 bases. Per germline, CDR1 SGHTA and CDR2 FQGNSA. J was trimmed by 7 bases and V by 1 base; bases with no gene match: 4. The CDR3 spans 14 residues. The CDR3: CASSLVGTVNEQFF. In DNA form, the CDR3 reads TGTGCCAGCAGCTTAGTAGGGACAGTGAATGAGCAGTTCTTC.

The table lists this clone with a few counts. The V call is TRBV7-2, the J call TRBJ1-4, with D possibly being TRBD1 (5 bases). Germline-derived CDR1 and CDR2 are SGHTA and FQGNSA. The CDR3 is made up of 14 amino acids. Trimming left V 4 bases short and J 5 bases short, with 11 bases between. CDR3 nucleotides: TGTGCCAGCAGCTCCCAGGGTTTAAATGAAAAACTGTTTTTT. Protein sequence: CASSSQGLNEKLFF.

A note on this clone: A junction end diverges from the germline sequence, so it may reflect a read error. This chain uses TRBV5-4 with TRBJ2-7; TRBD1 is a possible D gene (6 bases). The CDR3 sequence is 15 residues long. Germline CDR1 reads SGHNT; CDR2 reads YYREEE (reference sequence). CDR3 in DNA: TGTGCCAGCAGCTCCCGAACAGGGTACTCCTCCGAGCAGTACTTC. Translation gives CASSSRTGYSSEQYF.

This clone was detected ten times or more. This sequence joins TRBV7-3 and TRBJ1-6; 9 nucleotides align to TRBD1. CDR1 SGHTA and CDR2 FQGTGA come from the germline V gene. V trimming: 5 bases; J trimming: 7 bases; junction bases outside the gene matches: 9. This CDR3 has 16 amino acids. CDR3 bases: TGTGCCAGCAGCCTCTTCGCCGGGACAGGGAATTCACCCCTCCACTTT. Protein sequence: CASSLFAGTGNSPLHF.

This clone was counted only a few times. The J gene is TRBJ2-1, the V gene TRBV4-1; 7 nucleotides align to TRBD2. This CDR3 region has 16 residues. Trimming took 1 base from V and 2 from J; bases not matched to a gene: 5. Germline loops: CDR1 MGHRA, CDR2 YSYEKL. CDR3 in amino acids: CASSQGVGGAYNEQFF. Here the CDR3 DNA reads TGCGCCAGCAGCCAAGGGGTGGGGGGGGCCTACAATGAGCAGTTCTTC.

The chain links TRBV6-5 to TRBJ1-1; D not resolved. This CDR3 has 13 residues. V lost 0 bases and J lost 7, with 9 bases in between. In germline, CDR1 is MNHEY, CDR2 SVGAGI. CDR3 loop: CASSYSRGGEAFF. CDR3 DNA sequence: TGTGCCAGCAGTTACTCGAGAGGAGGTGAAGCTTTCTTT.

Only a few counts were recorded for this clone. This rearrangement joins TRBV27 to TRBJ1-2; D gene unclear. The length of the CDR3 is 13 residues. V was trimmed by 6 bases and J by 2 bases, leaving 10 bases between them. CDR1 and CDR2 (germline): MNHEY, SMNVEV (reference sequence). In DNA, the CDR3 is TGTGCCAGCAGCCCGAGGGAGAACTATGGCTACACCTTC. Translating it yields CASSPRENYGYTF.

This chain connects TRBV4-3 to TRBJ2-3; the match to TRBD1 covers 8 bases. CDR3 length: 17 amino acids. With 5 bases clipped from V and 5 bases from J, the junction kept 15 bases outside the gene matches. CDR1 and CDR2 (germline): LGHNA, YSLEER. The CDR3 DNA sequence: TGCGCCAGCAGCAAAGGAAATCAGGGGGCGAAGGGAGATACGCAGTATTTT. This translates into CASSKGNQGAKGDTQYF.

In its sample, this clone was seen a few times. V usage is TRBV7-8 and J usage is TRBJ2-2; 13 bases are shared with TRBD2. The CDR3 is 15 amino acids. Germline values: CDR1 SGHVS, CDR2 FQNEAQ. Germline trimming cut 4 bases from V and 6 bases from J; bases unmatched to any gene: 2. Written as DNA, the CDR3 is TGTGCCAGCAGCTCGGGACTAGCGGGGTCCGGGGAGCTGTTTTTT. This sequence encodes CASSSGLAGSGELFF.

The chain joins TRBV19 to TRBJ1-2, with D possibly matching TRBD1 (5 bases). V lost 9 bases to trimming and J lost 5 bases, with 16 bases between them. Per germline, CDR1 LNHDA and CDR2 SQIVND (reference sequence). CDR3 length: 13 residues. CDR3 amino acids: CASHQGGLYGYTF. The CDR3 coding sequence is TGTGCCAGCCATCAGGGCGGATTGTATGGCTACACCTTC.

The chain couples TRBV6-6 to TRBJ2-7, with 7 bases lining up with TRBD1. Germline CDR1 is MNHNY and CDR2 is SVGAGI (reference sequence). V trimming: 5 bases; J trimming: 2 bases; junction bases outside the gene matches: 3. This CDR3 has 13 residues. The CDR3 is CASSRTGAYEQYF. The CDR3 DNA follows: TGTGCCAGCAGTAGAACAGGGGCCTACGAGCAGTACTTC.

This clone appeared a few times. The CDR3 protein is CASSLVRSTSYEQYF. CDR3 nucleotides: TGTGCCAGCAGCTTAGTACGATCTACCTCCTACGAGCAGTACTTC. This rearrangement joins TRBV7-2 to TRBJ2-7, with D unclear. The V gene's germline CDR1 is SGHTA and CDR2 FQGNSA. There are 15 residues in the CDR3. Trimming removed 1 base at V and 0 bases at J, with 10 bases between.

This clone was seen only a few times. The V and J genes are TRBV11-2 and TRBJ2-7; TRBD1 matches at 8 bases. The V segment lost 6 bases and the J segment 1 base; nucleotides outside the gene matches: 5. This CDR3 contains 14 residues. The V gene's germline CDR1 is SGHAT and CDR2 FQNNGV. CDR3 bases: TGTGCCAGCAGTCAGGGGGCACTTTCCTACGAGCAGTACTTC. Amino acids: CASSQGALSYEQYF.

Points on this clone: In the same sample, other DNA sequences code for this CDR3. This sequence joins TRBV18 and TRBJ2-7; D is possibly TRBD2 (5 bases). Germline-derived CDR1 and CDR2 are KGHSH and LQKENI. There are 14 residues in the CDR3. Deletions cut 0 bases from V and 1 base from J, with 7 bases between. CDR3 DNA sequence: TGTGCCAGCTCACCACCGTCGGGGTCCTACGAGCAGTACTTC. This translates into CASSPPSGSYEQYF.

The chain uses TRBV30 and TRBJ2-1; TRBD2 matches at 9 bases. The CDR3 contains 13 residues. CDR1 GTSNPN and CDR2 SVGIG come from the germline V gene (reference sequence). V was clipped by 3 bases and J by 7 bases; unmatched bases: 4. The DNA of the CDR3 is TGTGCCTGGAGGGTGCGGGGGGGGAATGAGCAGTTCTTC. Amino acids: CAWRVRGGNEQFF.

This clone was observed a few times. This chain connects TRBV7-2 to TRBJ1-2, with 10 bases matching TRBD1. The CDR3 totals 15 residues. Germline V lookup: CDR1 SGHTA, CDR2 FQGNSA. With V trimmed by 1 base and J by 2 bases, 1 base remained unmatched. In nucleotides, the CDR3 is TGTGCCAGCAGCTTAGAGGGACAGGGGAACTATGGCTACACCTTC. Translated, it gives CASSLEGQGNYGYTF.

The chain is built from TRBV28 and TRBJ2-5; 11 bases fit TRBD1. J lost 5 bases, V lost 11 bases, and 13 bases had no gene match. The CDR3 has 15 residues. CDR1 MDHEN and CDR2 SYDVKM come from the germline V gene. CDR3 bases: TGTGCCGCCCGAACCACGGACAGGGGGCCGGAGACCCAGTACTTC. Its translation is CAARTTDRGPETQYF.

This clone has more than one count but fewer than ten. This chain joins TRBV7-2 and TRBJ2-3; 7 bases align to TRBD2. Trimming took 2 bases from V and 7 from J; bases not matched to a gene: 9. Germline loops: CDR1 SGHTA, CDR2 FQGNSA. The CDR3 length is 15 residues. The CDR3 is CASSLSGLLEYTQYF. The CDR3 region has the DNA TGTGCCAGCAGCTTATCGGGACTACTCGAATATACGCAGTATTTT.

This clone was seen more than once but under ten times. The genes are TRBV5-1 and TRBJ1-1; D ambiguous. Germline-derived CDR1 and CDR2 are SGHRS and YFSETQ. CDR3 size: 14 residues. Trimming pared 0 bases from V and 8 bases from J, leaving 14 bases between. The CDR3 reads CASSLAQRGAEAFF. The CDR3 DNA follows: TGCGCCAGCAGCTTGGCTCAGCGAGGCGCCGAAGCTTTCTTT.

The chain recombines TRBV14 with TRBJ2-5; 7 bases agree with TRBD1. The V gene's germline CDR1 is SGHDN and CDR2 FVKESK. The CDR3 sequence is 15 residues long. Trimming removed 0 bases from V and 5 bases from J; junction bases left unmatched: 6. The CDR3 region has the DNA TGTGCCAGCAGCCAAGAGAAGGGGGCGTGGGAGACCCAGTACTTC. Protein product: CASSQEKGAWETQYF.

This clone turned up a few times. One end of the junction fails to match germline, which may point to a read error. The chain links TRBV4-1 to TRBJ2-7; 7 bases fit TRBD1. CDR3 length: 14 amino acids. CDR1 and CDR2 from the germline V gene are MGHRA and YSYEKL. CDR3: CASSHGDRAYEQYF. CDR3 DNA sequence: TGTGCCAGCAGCCATGGAGACAGGGCTTACGAGCAGTACTTC.

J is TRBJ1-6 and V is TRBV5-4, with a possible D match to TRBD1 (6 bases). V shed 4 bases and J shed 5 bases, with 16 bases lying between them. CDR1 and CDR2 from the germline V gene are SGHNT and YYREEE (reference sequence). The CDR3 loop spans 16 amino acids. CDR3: CASSQDRQADNSPLHF. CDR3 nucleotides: TGTGCCAGCAGCCAAGATAGACAGGCCGATAATTCACCCCTCCACTTT.

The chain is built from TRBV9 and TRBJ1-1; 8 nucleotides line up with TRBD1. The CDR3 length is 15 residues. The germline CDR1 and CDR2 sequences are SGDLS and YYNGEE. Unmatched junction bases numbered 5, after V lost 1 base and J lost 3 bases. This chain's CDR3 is CASSVQDRAYTEAFF. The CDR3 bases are TGTGCCAGCAGCGTACAGGACAGGGCCTACACTGAAGCTTTCTTT. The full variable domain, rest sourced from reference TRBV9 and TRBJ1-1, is DSGVTQTPKHLITATGQRVTLRCSPRSGDLSVYWYQQSLDQGLQFLIQYYNGEERAKGNILERFSAQQFPDLHSELNLSSLELGDSALYFCASSVQDRAYTEAFFGQGTRLTVV.

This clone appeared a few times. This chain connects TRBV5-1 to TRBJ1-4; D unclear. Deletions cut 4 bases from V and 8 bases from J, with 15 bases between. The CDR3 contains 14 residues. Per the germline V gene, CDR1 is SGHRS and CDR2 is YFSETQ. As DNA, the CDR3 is TGCGCCAGCAGCCTTGATACGGTTAGAGAAAAACTGTTTTTT. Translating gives CASSLDTVREKLFF. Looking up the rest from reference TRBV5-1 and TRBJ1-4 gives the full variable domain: KAGVTQTPRYLIKTRGQQVTLSCSPISGHRSVSWYQQTPGQGLQFLFEYFSETQRNKGNFPGRFSGRQFSNSRSEMNVSTLELGDSALYLCASSLDTVREKLFFGSGTQLSVL.

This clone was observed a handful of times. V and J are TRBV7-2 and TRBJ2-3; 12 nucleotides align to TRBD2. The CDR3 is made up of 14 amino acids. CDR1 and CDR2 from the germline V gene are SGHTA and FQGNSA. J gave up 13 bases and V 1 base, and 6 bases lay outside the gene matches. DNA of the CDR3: TGTGCCAGCAGCTTAGACCTGACTAGCGGGGGCAAGTATTTT. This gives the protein CASSLDLTSGGKYF.

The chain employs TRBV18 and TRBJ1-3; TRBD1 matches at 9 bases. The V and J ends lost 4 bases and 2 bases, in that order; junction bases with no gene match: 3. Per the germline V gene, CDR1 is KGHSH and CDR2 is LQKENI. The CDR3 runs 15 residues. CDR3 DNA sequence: TGTGCCAGCTCACTCGGGACAGGGACTGGAAACACCATATATTTT. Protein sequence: CASSLGTGTGNTIYF. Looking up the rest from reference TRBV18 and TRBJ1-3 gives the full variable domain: NAGVMQNPRHLVRRRGQEARLRCSPMKGHSHVYWYRQLPEEGLKFMVYLQKENIIDESGMPKERFSAEFPKEGPSILRIQQVVRGDSAAYFCASSLGTGTGNTIYFGEGSWLTVV.

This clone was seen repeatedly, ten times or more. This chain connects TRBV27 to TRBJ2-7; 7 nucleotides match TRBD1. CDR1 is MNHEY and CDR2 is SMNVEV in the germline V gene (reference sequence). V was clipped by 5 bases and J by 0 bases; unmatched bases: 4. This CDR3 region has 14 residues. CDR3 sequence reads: CASSQGDSSYEQYF. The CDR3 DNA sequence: TGTGCCAGCAGTCAGGGGGACAGCTCCTACGAGCAGTACTTC.

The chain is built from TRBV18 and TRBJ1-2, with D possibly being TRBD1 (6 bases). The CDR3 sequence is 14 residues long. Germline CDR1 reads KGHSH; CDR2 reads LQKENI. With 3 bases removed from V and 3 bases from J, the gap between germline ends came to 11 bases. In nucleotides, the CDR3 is TGTGCCAGCTCACCCGCAGGGGAGTACTATGGCTACACCTTC. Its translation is CASSPAGEYYGYTF.